This T cell receptor beta chain was profiled in a study of blood T cell repertoires in COVID-19. Generated by immunoSEQ multiplex PCR, the TCRdb table keeps only in-frame clones and is missing some. Counted here are 390,000 or so clones, 89% occurring once; the ten biggest clones make up approximately 3%. Germline assignment: CDR1 SEHNR and CDR2 FQNEAQ (reference sequence). Trimming took 2 bases from V and 2 from J, leaving 9 bases between them. The CDR3 extends over 14 amino acids. This TCR came from a woman younger than 45 with COVID-19, enrolled during active disease. The chain recombines TRBV7-9 with TRBJ1-2, with D tentatively TRBD1 (5 bases). Sequencing was done on a sample of peripheral blood. As DNA, the CDR3 is TGTGCCAGCAGCTTATTCCAGGGAAACTATGGCTACACCTTC. This translates into CASSLFQGNYGYTF.